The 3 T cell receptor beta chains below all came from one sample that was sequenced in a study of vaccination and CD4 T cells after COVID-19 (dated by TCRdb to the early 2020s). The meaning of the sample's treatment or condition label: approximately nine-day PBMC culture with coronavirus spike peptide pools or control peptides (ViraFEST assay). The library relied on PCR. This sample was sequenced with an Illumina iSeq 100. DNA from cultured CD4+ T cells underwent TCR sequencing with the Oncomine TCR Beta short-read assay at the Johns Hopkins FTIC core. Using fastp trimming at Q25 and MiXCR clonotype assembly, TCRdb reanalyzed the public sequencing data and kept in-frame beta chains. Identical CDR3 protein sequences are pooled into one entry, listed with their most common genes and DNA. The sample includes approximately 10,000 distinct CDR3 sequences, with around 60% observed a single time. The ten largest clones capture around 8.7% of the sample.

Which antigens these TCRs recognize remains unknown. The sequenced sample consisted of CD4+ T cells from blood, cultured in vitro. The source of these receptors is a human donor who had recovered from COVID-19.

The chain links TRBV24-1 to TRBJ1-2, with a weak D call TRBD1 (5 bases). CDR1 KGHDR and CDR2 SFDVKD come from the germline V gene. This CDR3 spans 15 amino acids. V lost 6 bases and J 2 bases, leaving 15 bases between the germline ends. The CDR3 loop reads CATSSGRGANYGYTF. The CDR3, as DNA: TGTGCCACCAGTTCAGGGAGGGGAGCAAACTATGGCTACACCTTC.

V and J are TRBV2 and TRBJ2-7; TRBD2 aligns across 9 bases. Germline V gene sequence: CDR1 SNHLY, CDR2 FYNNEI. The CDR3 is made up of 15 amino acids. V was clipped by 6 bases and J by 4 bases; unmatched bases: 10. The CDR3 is CASRLASGTEYEQYF. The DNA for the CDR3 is TGTGCCAGCAGACTAGCTAGCGGGACGGAGTACGAGCAGTACTTC.

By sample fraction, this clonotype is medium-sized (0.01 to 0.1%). CDR3 in amino acids: CASSRGGLGAFF. CDR3 DNA: TGTGCCAGCAGTCGGGGAGGGTTGGGAGCTTTCTTT. V gene TRBV27 combines with J gene TRBJ1-1; the D is unclear. The V and J ends lost 5 bases and 10 bases respectively, with 14 bases between them. The CDR3 has 12 residues. Germline V gene data show CDR1 as MNHEY and CDR2 as SMNVEV (reference sequence).